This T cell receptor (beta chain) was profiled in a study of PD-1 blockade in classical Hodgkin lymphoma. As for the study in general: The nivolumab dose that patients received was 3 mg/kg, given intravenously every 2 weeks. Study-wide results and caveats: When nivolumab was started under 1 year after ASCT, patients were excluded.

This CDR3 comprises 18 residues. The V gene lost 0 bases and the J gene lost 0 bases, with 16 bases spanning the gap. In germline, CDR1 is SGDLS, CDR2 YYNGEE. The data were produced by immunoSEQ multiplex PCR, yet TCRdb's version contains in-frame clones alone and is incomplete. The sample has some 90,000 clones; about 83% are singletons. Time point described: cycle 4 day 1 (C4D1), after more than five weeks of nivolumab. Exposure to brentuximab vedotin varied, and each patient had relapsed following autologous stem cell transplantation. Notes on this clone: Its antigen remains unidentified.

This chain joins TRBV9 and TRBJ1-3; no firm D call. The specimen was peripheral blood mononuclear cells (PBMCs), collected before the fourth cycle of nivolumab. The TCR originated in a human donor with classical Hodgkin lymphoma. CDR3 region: CASSVEFKGGSSGNTIYF. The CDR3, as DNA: TGTGCCAGCAGCGTAGAATTTAAGGGAGGGAGCTCTGGAAACACCATATATTTT.